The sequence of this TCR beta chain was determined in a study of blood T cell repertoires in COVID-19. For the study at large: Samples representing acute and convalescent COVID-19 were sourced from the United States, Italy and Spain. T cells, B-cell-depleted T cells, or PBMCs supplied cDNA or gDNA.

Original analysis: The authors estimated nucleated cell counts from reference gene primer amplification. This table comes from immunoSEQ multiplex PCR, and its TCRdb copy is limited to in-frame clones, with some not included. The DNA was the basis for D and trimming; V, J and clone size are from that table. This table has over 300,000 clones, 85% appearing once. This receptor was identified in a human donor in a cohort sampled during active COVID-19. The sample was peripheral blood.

CDR3 sequence (DNA): TGTGCCACCTCCAGGGGGACAGATACGCAGTATTTT. Protein: CATSRGTDTQYF. The V and J genes are TRBV24-1 and TRBJ2-3, with 7 bases identical to TRBD1. V shed 9 bases, J shed 3 bases, and the junction held 2 bases outside the gene matches. In germline, CDR1 is KGHDR, CDR2 SFDVKD. The CDR3 spans 12 residues.